These 30 T cell receptor beta chains were sequenced from one sample in a study of CD8 T cells in ankylosing spondylitis. Overall study findings and caveats: Several highly homologous variants formed a TCR beta motif that appeared characteristic of ankylosing spondylitis blood.

What these receptors recognize is not known. TCRdb re-derived calls from the 5' RACE reads in MiXCR, one entry per CDR3 protein. The sample contains hundreds of thousands of distinct CDR3 sequences, approximately 11% of which appear only once. The sample taken for sequencing was blood, either unsorted or a sorted T cell fraction (not recorded which). The receptors shown here come from a male donor with ankylosing spondylitis.

This chain links TRBV11-1 with TRBJ2-2; TRBD1 agrees at 11 bases. The CDR3 has 18 residues. Per the germline V gene, CDR1 is SGHAT and CDR2 is FQDESV (reference sequence). J gave up 0 bases and V 5 bases, and 8 bases lay outside the gene matches. CDR3 loop: CASSPNPGQGANTGELFF. As DNA, the CDR3 is TGTGCCAGCAGCCCAAACCCGGGACAGGGGGCGAACACCGGGGAGCTGTTTTTT.

The chain joins TRBV29-1 to TRBJ2-2; no definite D call. The CDR3 totals 10 residues. The germline CDR1 and CDR2 sequences are SQVTM and ANQGSEA. With 4 bases removed from V and 7 bases from J, the gap between germline ends came to 4 bases. The CDR3 DNA reads as TGCAGCGTTGGGGTCGGGGAGCTGTTTTTT. Translation gives CSVGVGELFF.

This clonotype was counted between two and nine times. This chain links TRBV24-1 with TRBJ2-1, with D perhaps matching TRBD1 (7 bases). Germline V gives CDR1 KGHDR, CDR2 SFDVKD. CDR3 length: 15 residues. The germline V and J ends were trimmed by 5 bases and 9 bases, with 19 bases remaining between them. Here the CDR3 DNA reads TGTGCCACCAGTGGAATAGGGGGCGCCGGGGGTGAGCAGTTCTTC. It translates to CATSGIGGAGGEQFF.

The chain couples TRBV29-1 to TRBJ1-1; the D gene is possibly TRBD1 (5 bases). The CDR3 is 13 residues long. CDR1 and CDR2 from the germline V gene are SQVTM and ANQGSEA. With 4 bases removed from V and 0 bases from J, the gap between germline ends came to 9 bases. The CDR3 nucleotides are TGCAGCGTTGTGCGGGGCATGAACACTGAAGCTTTCTTT. Translating it yields CSVVRGMNTEAFF.

This clonotype was seen more than once but under ten times. The chain combines TRBV5-6 with TRBJ2-3, with D unclear. The CDR3 is 13 amino acids. Germline assignment: CDR1 SGHDT and CDR2 YYEEEE. V lost 3 bases and J 0 bases, leaving 5 bases between the germline ends. CDR3 DNA sequence: TGTGCCAGCAGCTCTGAAAGCACAGATACGCAGTATTTT. This gives the protein CASSSESTDTQYF. The whole variable domain, remainder taken from reference TRBV5-6 and TRBJ2-3, is DAGVTQSPTHLIKTRGQQVTLRCSPKSGHDTVSWYQQALGQGPQFIFQYYEEEERQRGNFPDRFSGHQFPNYSSELNVNALLLGDSALYLCASSSESTDTQYFGPGTRLTVL.

This clonotype was picked up a small number of times. CDR3: CASSLVDRAGFHHDQFF. CDR3 in DNA: TGTGCCAGCAGCTTAGTCGACAGGGCAGGTTTTCACCACGACCAGTTCTTC. The rearrangement uses TRBV5-6 and TRBJ2-1; 7 bases map to TRBD1. This CDR3 comprises 17 residues. V trimming: 2 bases; J trimming: 13 bases; junction bases outside the gene matches: 21. CDR1 is SGHDT and CDR2 is YYEEEE in the germline V gene. The full variable domain, in which reference TRBV5-6 and TRBJ2-1 provide the parts outside the CDR3, is DAGVTQSPTHLIKTRGQQVTLRCSPKSGHDTVSWYQQALGQGPQFIFQYYEEEERQRGNFPDRFSGHQFPNYSSELNVNALLLGDSALYLCASSLVDRAGFHHDQFFGPGTRLTVL.

This chain uses TRBV25-1 with TRBJ2-7; D gene ambiguous. The ends were cut back, 3 bases at V and 0 bases at J, with 9 bases in the middle. Germline values: CDR1 MGHDK, CDR2 SYGVNS. The CDR3 runs to 14 residues. The CDR3, as DNA: TGTGCCAGCAGTGAGAGTGAGAGCTCCTACGAGCAGTACTTC. Translating it yields CASSESESSYEQYF.

This clonotype has only a few counts. The chain has TRBV24-1 and TRBJ1-1; TRBD1 aligns across 8 bases. The germline V gene has CDR1 KGHDR and CDR2 SFDVKD. J lost 5 bases, V lost 9 bases, and 4 bases had no gene match. The CDR3 extends over 12 amino acids. This CDR3 is CATQGAGTEAFF. In DNA, the CDR3 is TGTGCCACCCAGGGGGCAGGGACTGAAGCTTTCTTT.

This rearrangement joins TRBV15 to TRBJ1-1; D might be TRBD1 (6 bases). The germline V and J ends were trimmed by 0 bases and 3 bases, with 14 bases remaining between them. This CDR3 contains 16 residues. The germline V gene has CDR1 LNHNV and CDR2 YYDKDF (reference sequence). The CDR3 loop is CATSRDLGAIDTEAFF. DNA of the CDR3: TGTGCCACCAGCAGAGATTTGGGGGCCATCGACACTGAAGCTTTCTTT. Variable domain in full (rest from reference TRBV15 and TRBJ1-1): DAMVIQNPRYQVTQFGKPVTLSCSQTLNHNVMYWYQQKSSQAPKLLFHYYDKDFNNEADTPDNFQSRRPNTSFCFLDIRSPGLGDTAMYLCATSRDLGAIDTEAFFGQGTRLTVV.

This clonotype was seen at least ten times. The V gene is TRBV7-9, the J gene TRBJ1-2; no clear D gene. The CDR3 has 13 amino acids. The V gene's germline CDR1 is SEHNR and CDR2 FQNEAQ (reference sequence). Trimming left V 1 base short and J 3 bases short, with 6 bases between. As DNA, the CDR3 is TGTGCCAGCAGCTTAGGATTGGACTATGGCTACACCTTC. Protein sequence: CASSLGLDYGYTF.

This clonotype occurred a few times. V gene TRBV12-3 or TRBV12-4 combines with J gene TRBJ2-6; D is undetermined. The CDR3 has 11 residues. V lost 3 bases to trimming and J lost 7 bases, with 1 base between them. The CDR3 reads CASSFANVLTF. CDR3 nucleotide sequence: TGTGCCAGCAGTTTCGCCAACGTCCTGACTTTC.

This clonotype was counted a few times. This sequence joins TRBV18 and TRBJ1-4, with D uncertain. Germline assignment: CDR1 KGHSH and CDR2 LQKENI. The length of the CDR3 is 13 residues. V was trimmed by 4 bases and J by 8 bases, leaving 11 bases between them. CDR3 sequence: CASSQKLEEKLFF. The DNA for the CDR3 is TGTGCCAGCTCACAAAAGCTAGAGGAAAAACTGTTTTTT.

The rearrangement links TRBV21-1 to TRBJ1-1. TRBV21-1 is given as a pseudogene. The CDR3 length is 15 residues. CDR3 in DNA: TGTGCCAGCAGAAAGGGAGGCTTGGCGAACACTGAAGCTTTCTTT. Protein: CASRKGGLANTEAFF.

This clonotype was observed many times. J is TRBJ1-1 and V is TRBV2, with D possibly TRBD1 on 5 matching bases. Trimming removed 7 bases from V and 1 base from J, with 10 bases in between. The CDR3 length is 13 residues. Germline CDR1 is SNHLY and CDR2 is FYNNEI. CDR3: CASNLDRNTEAFF. The CDR3 nucleotides read TGTGCCAGCAACCTCGACAGGAACACTGAAGCTTTCTTT.

This clonotype was counted a few times. V is TRBV7-9 and J is TRBJ2-3; 8 bases align to TRBD2. This CDR3 comprises 16 residues. Germline CDR1 SEHNR, CDR2 FQNEAQ (reference sequence). V was clipped by 5 bases and J by 1 base; unmatched bases: 8. The CDR3 nucleotides are TGTGCCAGCAGCGCCAGCAGTAGCGGGGGCACAGATACGCAGTATTTT. It yields the protein CASSASSSGGTDTQYF.

There are many counts of this clonotype. This chain links TRBV5-1 with TRBJ2-1; 13 bases are shared with TRBD2. The CDR3 has 15 amino acids. Trimming at V came to 4 bases and at J to 7 bases, leaving 5 bases not matched to a gene. CDR1 SGHRS and CDR2 YFSETQ come from the germline V gene. The CDR3 bases are TGCGCCAGCAGCCGGGGACTAGCGGGACTGAATGAGCAGTTCTTC. This gives the protein CASSRGLAGLNEQFF.

This chain joins TRBV29-1 and TRBJ2-1, with a weak D call TRBD2 (7 bases). Germline assignment: CDR1 SQVTM and CDR2 ANQGSEA. The V end lost 8 bases, the J end lost 8 bases, and 16 bases lay between the germline ends. This CDR3 has 12 residues. The CDR3 coding sequence is TGCAGCTCCCATGGGGGGGGCGATGAGCAGTTCTTC. Translation: CSSHGGGDEQFF.

This clonotype was counted a few times. This chain connects TRBV20-1 to TRBJ2-1; 13 bases map to TRBD2. Germline loops: CDR1 DFQATT, CDR2 SNEGSKA (reference sequence). This CDR3 contains 18 residues. J lost 0 bases, V lost 2 bases, and 7 bases had no gene match. This CDR3 is CSARRLAGGLSSYNEQFF. CDR3 coding DNA: TGCAGTGCTAGAAGACTAGCGGGAGGACTGAGCTCCTACAATGAGCAGTTCTTC.

The CDR3 loop is CASSRGGSEPQHF. DNA of the CDR3: TGCGCCAGCAGCCGAGGGGGAAGTGAGCCCCAGCATTTT. This chain uses TRBV4-1 with TRBJ1-5; D might be TRBD1 (6 bases). The CDR3 runs 13 residues. Germline V CDR1 and CDR2: MGHRA, YSYEKL. V was trimmed by 4 bases and J by 8 bases, leaving 12 bases between them.

This clonotype was observed at least ten times. This chain links TRBV29-1 with TRBJ1-1; D is possibly TRBD1 (5 bases). Germline V CDR1 and CDR2: SQVTM, ANQGSEA. V lost 3 bases to trimming and J lost 10 bases, with 12 bases between them. The CDR3 extends over 11 amino acids. CDR3 nucleotide sequence: TGCAGCGTTGAGGTTGGGGGGACAGCTTTCTTT. This sequence encodes CSVEVGGTAFF.

This clonotype appeared a few times. The chain carries TRBV20-1 and TRBJ2-7, with a weak D call TRBD1 (5 bases). CDR1 DFQATT and CDR2 SNEGSKA come from the germline V gene (reference sequence). V was cut by 6 bases and J by 6 bases, with 24 bases left in between. This CDR3 spans 15 amino acids. The chain's CDR3 is CSANAVDQGSAEQYV. The CDR3 DNA reads TGCAGTGCCAACGCGGTTGATCAGGGATCGGCCGAGCAGTACGTC.

The rearrangement joins TRBV5-1 to TRBJ2-7; 8 nucleotides line up with TRBD2. Unmatched junction bases numbered 8, after V lost 0 bases and J lost 0 bases. Germline lookup yields CDR1 SGHRS and CDR2 YFSETQ. CDR3 size: 17 residues. The CDR3 region has the DNA TGCGCCAGCAGCTTGGAGGTAGCGGGGCACCCCTCCTACGAGCAGTACGTC. Protein product: CASSLEVAGHPSYEQYV.

This chain joins TRBV15 and TRBJ2-5, with TRBD1 identical over 7 bases. The CDR3 covers 15 residues. J lost 3 bases, V lost 1 base, and 5 bases had no gene match. The germline CDR1 and CDR2 sequences are LNHNV and YYDKDF (reference sequence). The chain's CDR3 is CATSRGDSAEETQYF. As DNA, the CDR3 is TGTGCCACCAGCAGAGGGGACAGCGCTGAAGAGACCCAGTACTTC.

The rearrangement joins TRBV29-1 to TRBJ1-2; 7 bases align to TRBD1. Germline CDR1 SQVTM, CDR2 ANQGSEA. The V and J ends lost 1 base and 6 bases, in that order; junction bases with no gene match: 14. The CDR3 runs to 16 residues. CDR3 protein: CSVEGVRGRRIDGYTF. The DNA of the CDR3 is TGCAGCGTTGAAGGTGTAAGGGGGCGCAGGATAGATGGCTACACCTTC.

The rearrangement joins TRBV9 to TRBJ2-2; 13 bases line up with TRBD2. Per germline, CDR1 SGDLS and CDR2 YYNGEE. The J segment lost 2 bases and the V segment lost 3 bases, leaving 4 bases of the junction unmatched. This CDR3 has 17 residues. For the CDR3, the DNA is TGTGCCAGCAGCGCCCGGACTAGCGGGAGTAACACCGGGGAGCTGTTTTTT. The encoded protein is CASSARTSGSNTGELFF.

This clonotype was recorded at least ten times. The CDR3: CSVYTTGNEQFF. CDR3 coding DNA: TGCAGCGTTTACACTACCGGGAATGAGCAGTTCTTC. The chain employs TRBV29-1 and TRBJ2-1; D unresolved. This CDR3 region has 12 residues. V was trimmed by 5 bases and J by 7 bases, leaving 12 bases between them. The germline V gene has CDR1 SQVTM and CDR2 ANQGSEA.

The V call is TRBV5-1, the J call TRBJ1-2; tentatively, D is TRBD1 (5 bases). Germline CDR1 is SGHRS and CDR2 is YFSETQ. The CDR3 is made up of 16 amino acids. The V end was cut by 5 bases, the J end by 1 base, with 18 bases between. CDR3 sequence reads: CASRNGGGTLNYGYTF. The CDR3 DNA sequence: TGCGCCAGCAGGAACGGGGGGGGAACTCTTAACTATGGCTACACCTTC.

This chain connects TRBV11-2 to TRBJ1-4, with 7 bases identical to TRBD1. The J segment lost 5 bases and the V segment lost 4 bases, leaving 4 bases of the junction unmatched. The CDR3 totals 14 residues. The germline gives CDR1 SGHAT, CDR2 FQNNGV. CDR3 coding DNA: TGTGCCAGCAGCTCGGGACAGCAAAATGAAAAACTGTTTTTT. Translating it yields CASSSGQQNEKLFF.

This clonotype was seen a few times. The CDR3 loop reads CAAARAVSHNEQFF. The CDR3 DNA reads TGTGCCGCCGCCCGAGCGGTATCCCACAATGAGCAGTTCTTC. The chain combines TRBV19 with TRBJ2-1; the D gene is possibly TRBD2 (5 bases). CDR1 is LNHDA, CDR2 SQIVND, per germline (reference sequence). The V end was cut by 11 bases, the J end by 5 bases, with 19 bases between. The CDR3 is made up of 14 amino acids.

This clonotype was detected many times. The gene calls are TRBV5-5 and TRBJ1-6; the match to TRBD1 covers 10 bases. The germline V gene has CDR1 SGHKS and CDR2 YYEKEE (reference sequence). The CDR3 totals 15 residues. The V and J ends lost 4 bases and 14 bases, in that order; junction bases with no gene match: 12. The CDR3 nucleotides are TGTGCCAGCAGCCCACAGGGGACAGGGGATTCCACCCTCCACTTT. Protein product: CASSPQGTGDSTLHF.